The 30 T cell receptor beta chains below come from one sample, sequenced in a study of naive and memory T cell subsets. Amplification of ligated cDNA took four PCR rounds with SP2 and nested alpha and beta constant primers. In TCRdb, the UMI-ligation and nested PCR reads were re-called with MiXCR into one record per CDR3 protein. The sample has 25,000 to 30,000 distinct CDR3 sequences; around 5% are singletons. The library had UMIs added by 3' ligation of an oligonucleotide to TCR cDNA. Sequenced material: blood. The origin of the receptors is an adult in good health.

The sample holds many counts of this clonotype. CDR3 DNA: TGTGCCAGCAGTTTATTGGCAGCTAACTACGAGCAGTACTTC. Its protein product is CASSLLAANYEQYF. The rearrangement joins TRBV28 to TRBJ2-7; D unclear. The CDR3 contains 14 residues. CDR1 is MDHEN and CDR2 is SYDVKM in the germline V gene. Trimming stripped 1 base from V and 3 bases from J, with 10 bases between. Combining the CDR3 with reference TRBV28 and TRBJ2-7 gives the whole variable domain DVKVTQSSRYLVKRTGEKVFLECVQDMDHENMFWYRQDPGLGLRLIYFSYDVKMKEKGDIPEGYSVSREKKERFSLILESASTNQTSMYLCASSLLAANYEQYFGPGTRLTVT.

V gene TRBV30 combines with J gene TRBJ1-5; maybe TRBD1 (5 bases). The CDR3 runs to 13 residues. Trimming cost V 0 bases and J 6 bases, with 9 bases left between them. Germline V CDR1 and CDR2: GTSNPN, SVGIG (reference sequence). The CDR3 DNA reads TGTGCCTGGAGTGTGCAGGGCAGTCAGCCCCAGCATTTT. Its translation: CAWSVQGSQPQHF.

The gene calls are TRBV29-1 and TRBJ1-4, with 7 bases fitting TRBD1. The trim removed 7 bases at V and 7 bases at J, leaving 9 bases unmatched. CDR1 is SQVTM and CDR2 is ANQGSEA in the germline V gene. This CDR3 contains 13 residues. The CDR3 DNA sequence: TGCAGCGCCGGAGGGGGCAGTTCTGAAAAACTGTTTTTT. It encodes CSAGGGSSEKLFF.

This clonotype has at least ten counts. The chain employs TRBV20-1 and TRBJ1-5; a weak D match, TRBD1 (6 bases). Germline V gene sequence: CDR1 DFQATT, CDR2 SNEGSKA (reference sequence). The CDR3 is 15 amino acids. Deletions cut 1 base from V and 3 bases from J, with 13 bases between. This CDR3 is CSARAGGQVNQPQHF. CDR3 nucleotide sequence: TGCAGTGCTAGAGCCGGGGGGCAGGTCAATCAGCCCCAGCATTTT.

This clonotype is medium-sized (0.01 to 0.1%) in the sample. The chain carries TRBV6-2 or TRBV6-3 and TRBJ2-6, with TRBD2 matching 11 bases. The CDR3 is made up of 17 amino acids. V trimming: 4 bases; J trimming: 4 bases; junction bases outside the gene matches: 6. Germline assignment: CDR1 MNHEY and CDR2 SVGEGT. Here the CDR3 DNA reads TGTGCCAGCAGTTCCCTAGCGGGAGGTGACGGGGCCAACGTCCTGACTTTC. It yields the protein CASSSLAGGDGANVLTF.

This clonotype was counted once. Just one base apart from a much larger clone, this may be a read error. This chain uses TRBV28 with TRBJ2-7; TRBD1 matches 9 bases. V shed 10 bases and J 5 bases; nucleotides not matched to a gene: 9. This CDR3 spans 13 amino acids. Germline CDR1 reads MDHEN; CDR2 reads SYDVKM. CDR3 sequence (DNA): TGTGCCACCCCGGGACAGGGTTGGGACGAGCAGTACTTC. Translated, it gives CATPGQGWDEQYF. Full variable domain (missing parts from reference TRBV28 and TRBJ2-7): DVKVTQSSRYLVKRTGEKVFLECVQDMDHENMFWYRQDPGLGLRLIYFSYDVKMKEKGDIPEGYSVSREKKERFSLILESASTNQTSMYLCATPGQGWDEQYFGPGTRLTVT.

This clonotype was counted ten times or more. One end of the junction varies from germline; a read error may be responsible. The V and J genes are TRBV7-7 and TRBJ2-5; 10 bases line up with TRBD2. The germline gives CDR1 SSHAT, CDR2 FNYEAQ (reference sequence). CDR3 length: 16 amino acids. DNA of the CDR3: TGTGCTAGCAGCCTAGGACTAGCGGTTGAAGGGGAGACCCAGTACTTC. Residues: CASSLGLAVEGETQYF.

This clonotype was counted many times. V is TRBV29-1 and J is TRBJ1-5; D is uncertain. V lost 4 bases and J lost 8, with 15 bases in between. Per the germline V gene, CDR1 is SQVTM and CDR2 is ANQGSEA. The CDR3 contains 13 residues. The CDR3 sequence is CSVARFRSEPQHF. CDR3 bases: TGCAGCGTTGCGCGCTTTAGGAGCGAGCCCCAGCATTTT.

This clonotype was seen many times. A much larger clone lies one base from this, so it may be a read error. The CDR3 here is CAWSTGQGGLGEQYF. The CDR3 bases are TGTGCCTGGAGTACGGGACAGGGAGGATTGGGCGAGCAGTACTTC. V usage is TRBV30 and J usage is TRBJ2-7, with 9 bases identical to TRBD1. The germline gives CDR1 GTSNPN, CDR2 SVGIG (reference sequence). V gave up 2 bases and J gave up 6 bases; unmatched junction bases: 11. The CDR3 contains 15 residues.

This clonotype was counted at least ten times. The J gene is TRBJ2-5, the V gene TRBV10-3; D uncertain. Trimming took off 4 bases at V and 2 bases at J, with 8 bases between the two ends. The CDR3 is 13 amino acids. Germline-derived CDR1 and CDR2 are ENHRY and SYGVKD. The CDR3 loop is CAISATTQETQYF. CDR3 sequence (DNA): TGTGCCATCAGTGCGACAACTCAAGAGACCCAGTACTTC.

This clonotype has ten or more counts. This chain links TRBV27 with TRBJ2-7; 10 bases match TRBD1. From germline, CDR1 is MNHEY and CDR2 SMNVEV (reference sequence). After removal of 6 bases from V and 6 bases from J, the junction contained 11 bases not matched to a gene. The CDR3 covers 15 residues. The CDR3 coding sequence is TGTGCCAGCAGGCCCCGGGGACAGGGGTATCGCGAGCAGTACTTC. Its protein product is CASRPRGQGYREQYF.

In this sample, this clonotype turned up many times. This chain's CDR3 is CASREVRTGGYVEQYF. CDR3 DNA sequence: TGTGCCAGCAGGGAGGTTCGGACAGGGGGCTACGTGGAGCAGTACTTC. The chain recombines TRBV2 with TRBJ2-7, with TRBD1 matching 11 bases. Germline-derived CDR1 and CDR2 are SNHLY and FYNNEI. The J segment lost 7 bases and the V segment lost 6 bases, leaving 14 bases of the junction unmatched. This CDR3 region has 16 residues. Full variable domain (outside the CDR3, taken from reference TRBV2 and TRBJ2-7): EPEVTQTPSHQVTQMGQEVILRCVPISNHLYFYWYRQILGQKVEFLVSFYNNEISEKSEIFDDQFSVERPDGSNFTLKIRSTKLEDSAMYFCASREVRTGGYVEQYFGPGTRLTVT.

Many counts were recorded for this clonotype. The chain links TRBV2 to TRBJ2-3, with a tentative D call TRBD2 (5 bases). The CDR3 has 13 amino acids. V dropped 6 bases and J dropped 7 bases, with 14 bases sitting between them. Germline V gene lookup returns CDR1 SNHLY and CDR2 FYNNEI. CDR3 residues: CASSEGDRNTQYF. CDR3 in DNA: TGTGCCAGCAGCGAGGGAGACCGAAATACGCAGTATTTT.

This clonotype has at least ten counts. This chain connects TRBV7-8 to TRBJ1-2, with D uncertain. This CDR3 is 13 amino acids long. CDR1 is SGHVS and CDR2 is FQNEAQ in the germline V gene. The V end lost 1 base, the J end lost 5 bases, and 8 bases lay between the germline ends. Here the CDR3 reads CASSLDGGYGYTF. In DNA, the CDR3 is TGTGCCAGCAGCTTAGATGGCGGGTATGGCTACACCTTC.

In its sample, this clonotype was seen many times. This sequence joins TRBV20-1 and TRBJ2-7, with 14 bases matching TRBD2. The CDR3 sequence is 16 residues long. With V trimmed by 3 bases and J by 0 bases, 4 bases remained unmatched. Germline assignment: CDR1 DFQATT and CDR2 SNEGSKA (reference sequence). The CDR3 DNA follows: TGCAGTGCTAGGGGACTAGCGGGGGTCAGCTCCTACGAGCAGTACTTC. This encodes CSARGLAGVSSYEQYF.

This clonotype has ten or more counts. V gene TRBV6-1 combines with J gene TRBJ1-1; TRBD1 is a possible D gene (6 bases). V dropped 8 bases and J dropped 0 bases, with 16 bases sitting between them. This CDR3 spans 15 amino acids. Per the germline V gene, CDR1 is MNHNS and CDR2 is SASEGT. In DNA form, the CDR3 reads TGTGCCAGCGTTCACGCAGGACAGATGAACACTGAAGCTTTCTTT. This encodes CASVHAGQMNTEAFF.

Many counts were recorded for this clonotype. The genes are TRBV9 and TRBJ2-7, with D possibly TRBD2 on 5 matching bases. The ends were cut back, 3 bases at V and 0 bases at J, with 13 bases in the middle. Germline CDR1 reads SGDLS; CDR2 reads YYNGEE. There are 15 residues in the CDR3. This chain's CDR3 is CASSAHVGSSYEQYF. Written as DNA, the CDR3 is TGTGCCAGCAGCGCCCATGTAGGGAGCTCCTACGAGCAGTACTTC.

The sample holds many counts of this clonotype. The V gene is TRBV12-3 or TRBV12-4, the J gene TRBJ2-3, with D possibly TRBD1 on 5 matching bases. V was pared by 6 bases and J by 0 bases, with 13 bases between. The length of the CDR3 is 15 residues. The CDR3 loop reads CASRTDSPSTDTQYF. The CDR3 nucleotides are TGTGCCAGCAGGACTGACAGTCCAAGCACAGATACGCAGTATTTT.

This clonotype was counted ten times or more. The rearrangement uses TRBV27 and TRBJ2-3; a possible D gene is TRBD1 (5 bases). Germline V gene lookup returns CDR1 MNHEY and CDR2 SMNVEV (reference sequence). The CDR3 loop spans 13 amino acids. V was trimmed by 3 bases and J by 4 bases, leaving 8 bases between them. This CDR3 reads CASSLLRADTQYF. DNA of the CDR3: TGTGCCAGCAGTTTGCTCAGGGCAGATACGCAGTATTTT.

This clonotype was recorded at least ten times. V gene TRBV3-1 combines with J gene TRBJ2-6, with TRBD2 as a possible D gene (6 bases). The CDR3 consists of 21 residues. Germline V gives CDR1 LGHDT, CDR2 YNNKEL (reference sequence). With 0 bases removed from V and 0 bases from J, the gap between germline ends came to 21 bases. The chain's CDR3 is CASSQEPGTVRVDSGANVLTF. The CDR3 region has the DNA TGTGCCAGCAGCCAAGAGCCCGGGACTGTCAGGGTAGACTCTGGGGCCAACGTCCTGACTTTC. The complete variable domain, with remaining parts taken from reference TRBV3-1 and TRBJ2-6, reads DTAVSQTPKYLVTQMGNDKSIKCEQNLGHDTMYWYKQDSKKFLKIMFSYNNKELIINETVPNRFSPKSPDKAHLNLHINSLELGDSAVYFCASSQEPGTVRVDSGANVLTFGAGSRLTVL.

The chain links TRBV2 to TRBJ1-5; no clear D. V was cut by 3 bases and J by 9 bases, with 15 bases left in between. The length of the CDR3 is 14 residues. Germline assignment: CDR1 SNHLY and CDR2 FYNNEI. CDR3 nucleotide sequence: TGTGCCAGCAGTGAGGGCGCCTTTAGCTGGCCCCAGCATTTT. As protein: CASSEGAFSWPQHF.

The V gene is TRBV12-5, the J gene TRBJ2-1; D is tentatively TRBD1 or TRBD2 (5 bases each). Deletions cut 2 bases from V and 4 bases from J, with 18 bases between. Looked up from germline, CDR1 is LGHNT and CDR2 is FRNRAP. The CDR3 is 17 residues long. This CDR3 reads CASGLPSRVAQYNEQFF. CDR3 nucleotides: TGTGCTAGTGGTTTGCCCTCCAGGGTAGCGCAGTACAATGAGCAGTTCTTC.

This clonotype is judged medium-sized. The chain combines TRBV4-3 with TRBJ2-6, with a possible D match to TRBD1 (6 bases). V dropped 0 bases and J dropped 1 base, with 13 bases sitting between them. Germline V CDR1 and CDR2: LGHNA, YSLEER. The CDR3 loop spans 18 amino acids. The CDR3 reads CASSQDPTGISGANVLTF. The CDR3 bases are TGCGCCAGCAGCCAAGACCCGACAGGAATTTCTGGGGCCAACGTCCTGACTTTC.

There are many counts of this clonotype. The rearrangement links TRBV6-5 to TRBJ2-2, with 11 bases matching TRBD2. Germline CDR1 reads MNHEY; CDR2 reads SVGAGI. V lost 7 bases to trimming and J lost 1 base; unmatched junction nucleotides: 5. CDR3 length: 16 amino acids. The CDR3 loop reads CASTLGTSGNTGELFF. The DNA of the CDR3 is TGTGCCAGCACCCTTGGGACTAGCGGGAACACCGGGGAGCTGTTTTTT.

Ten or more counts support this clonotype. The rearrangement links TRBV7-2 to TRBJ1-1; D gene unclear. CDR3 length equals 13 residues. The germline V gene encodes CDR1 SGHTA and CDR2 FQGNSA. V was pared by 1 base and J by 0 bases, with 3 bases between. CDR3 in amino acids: CASSLEMNTEAFF. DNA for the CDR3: TGTGCCAGCAGCTTAGAGATGAACACTGAAGCTTTCTTT.

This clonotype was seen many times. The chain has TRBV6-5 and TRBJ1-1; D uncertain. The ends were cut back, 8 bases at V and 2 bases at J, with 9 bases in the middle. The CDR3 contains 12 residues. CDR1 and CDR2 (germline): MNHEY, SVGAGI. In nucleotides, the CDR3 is TGTGCCAGCTTAGCGTTAAACACTGAAGCTTTCTTT. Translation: CASLALNTEAFF.

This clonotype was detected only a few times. DNA for the CDR3: TGTGCCAGTAGTACCTACGATTTGGCTGGGCAGTATTTT. Residues: CASSTYDLAGQYF. The rearrangement joins TRBV19 to TRBJ2-3; D unclear. The CDR3 sequence is 13 residues long. Per the germline V gene, CDR1 is LNHDA and CDR2 is SQIVND (reference sequence). The V end was cut by 4 bases, the J end by 11 bases, with 16 bases between.

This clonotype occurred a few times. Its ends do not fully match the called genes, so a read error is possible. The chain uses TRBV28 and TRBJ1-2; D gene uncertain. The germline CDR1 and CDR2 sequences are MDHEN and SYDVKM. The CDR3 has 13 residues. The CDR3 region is CAHRGTRKYGDTF. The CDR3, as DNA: TGTGCCCACAGAGGCACCAGAAAGTATGGCGACACCTTC.

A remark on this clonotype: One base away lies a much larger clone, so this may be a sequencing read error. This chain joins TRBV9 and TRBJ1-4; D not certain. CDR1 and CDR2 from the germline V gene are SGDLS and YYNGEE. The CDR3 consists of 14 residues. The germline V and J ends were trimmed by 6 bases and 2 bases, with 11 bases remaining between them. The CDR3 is CASNYSGTNEKLFF. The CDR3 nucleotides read TGTGCCAGCAACTACAGTGGGACTAATGAAAAACTGTTTTTT.

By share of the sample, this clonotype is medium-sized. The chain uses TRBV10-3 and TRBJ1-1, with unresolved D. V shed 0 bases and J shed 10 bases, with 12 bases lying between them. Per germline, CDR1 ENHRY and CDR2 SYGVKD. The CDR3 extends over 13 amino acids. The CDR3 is CAISESEGQTAFF. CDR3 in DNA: TGTGCCATCAGTGAGTCGGAGGGCCAGACAGCTTTCTTT.